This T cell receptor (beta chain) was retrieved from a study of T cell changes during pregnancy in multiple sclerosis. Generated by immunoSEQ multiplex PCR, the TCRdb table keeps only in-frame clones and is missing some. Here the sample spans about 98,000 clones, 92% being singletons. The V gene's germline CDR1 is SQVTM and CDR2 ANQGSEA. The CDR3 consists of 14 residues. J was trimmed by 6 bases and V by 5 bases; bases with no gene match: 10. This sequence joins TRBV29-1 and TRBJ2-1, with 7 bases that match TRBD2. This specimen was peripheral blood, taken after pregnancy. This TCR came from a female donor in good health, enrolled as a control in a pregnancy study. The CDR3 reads CSVSLAGAANEQFF. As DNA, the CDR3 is TGCAGCGTTTCGCTGGCGGGAGCCGCCAATGAGCAGTTCTTC.